This T cell receptor beta chain was found in a study of identifying expanded T cells in peripheral blood. Collection occurred without any documented infections or immune events in donors. Produced via immunoSEQ multiplex PCR; TCRdb's table is partial and in-frame only. The top ten clones hold over 2.5% of a sample with some 76,000 clones, approximately 87% of them seen once. Germline CDR1 and CDR2: MNHEY and SVGAGI. This CDR3 has 13 amino acids. With 3 bases removed from V and 7 bases from J, the gap between germline ends came to 9 bases. The sequence was collected from a person between 18 and 70 years old in good health. Sequenced sample: blood. This sequence joins TRBV6-5 and TRBJ1-4, with D maybe TRBD1 (5 bases). The CDR3 region has the DNA TGTGCCAGCAGTTATCAGGGTGGTGAAAAACTGTTTTTT. Protein product: CASSYQGGEKLFF.